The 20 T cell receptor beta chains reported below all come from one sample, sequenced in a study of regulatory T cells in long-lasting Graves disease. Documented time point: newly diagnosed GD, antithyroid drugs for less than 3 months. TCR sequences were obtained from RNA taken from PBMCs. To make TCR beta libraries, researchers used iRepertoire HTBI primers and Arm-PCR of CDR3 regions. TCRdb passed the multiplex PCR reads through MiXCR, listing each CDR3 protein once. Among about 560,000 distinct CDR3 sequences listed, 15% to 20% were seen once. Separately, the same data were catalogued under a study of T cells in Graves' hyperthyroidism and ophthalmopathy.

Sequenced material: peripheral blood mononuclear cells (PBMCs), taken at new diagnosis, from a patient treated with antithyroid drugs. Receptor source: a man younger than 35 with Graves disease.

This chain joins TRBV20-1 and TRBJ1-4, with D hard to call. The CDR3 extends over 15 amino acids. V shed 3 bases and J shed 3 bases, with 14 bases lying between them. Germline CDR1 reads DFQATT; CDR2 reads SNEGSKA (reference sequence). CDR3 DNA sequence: TGCAGTGCTAGGCCGCTTAGCCTGGCTAATGAAAAACTGTTTTTT. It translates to CSARPLSLANEKLFF.

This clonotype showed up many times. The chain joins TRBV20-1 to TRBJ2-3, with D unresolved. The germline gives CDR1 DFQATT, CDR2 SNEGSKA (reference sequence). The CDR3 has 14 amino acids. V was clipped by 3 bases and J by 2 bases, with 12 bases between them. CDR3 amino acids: CSARTSANTDTQYF. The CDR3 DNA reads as TGCAGTGCTAGGACCAGCGCAAACACAGATACGCAGTATTTT.

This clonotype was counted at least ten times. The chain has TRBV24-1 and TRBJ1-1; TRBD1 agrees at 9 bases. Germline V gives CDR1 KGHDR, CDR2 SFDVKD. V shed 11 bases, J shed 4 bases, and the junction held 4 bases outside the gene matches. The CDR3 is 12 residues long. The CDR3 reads CARQGDRTEAFF. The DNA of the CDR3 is TGTGCCAGACAGGGGGATCGCACTGAAGCTTTCTTT.

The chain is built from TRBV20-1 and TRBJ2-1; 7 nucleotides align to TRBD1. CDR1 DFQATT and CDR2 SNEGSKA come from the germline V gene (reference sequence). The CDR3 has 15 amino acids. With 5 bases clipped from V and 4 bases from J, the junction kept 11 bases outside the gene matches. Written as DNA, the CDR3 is TGCAGTGCTCTGAACCGGGACAGACAGTACAATGAGCAGTTCTTC. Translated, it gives CSALNRDRQYNEQFF.

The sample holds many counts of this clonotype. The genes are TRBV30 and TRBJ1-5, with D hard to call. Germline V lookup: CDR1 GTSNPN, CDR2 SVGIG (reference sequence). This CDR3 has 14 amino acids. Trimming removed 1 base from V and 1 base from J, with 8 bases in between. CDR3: CAWSAVWSNQPQHF. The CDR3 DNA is TGTGCCTGGAGTGCAGTCTGGAGCAATCAGCCCCAGCATTTT.

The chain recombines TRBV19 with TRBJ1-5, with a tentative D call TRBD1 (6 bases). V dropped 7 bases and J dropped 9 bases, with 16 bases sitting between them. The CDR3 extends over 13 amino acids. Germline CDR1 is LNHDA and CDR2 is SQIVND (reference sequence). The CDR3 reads CASIRDARGPQHF. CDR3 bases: TGTGCCAGTATCAGGGATGCCAGGGGGCCCCAGCATTTT.

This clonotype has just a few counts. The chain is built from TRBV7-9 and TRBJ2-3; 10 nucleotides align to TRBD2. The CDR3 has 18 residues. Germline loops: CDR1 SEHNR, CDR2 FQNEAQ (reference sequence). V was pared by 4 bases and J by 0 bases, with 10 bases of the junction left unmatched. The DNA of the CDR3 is TGTGCCAGCAGCTCCCCATATCTAGCGGGGGTTAGCACAGATACGCAGTATTTT. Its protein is CASSSPYLAGVSTDTQYF.

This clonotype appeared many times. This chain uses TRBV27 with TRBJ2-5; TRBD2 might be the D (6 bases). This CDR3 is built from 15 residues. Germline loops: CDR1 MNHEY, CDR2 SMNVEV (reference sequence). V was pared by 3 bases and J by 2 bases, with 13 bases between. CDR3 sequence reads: CASSLSGLAQETQYF. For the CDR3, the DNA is TGTGCCAGCAGTTTGTCGGGGCTAGCGCAAGAGACCCAGTACTTC.

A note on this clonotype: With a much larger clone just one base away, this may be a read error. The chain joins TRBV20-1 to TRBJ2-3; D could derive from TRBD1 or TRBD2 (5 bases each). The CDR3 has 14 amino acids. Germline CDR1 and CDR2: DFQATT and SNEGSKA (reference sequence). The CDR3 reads CGARDLRGPDTQYF. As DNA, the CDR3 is TGCGGTGCTAGAGATCTACGGGGACCAGATACGCAGTATTTT.

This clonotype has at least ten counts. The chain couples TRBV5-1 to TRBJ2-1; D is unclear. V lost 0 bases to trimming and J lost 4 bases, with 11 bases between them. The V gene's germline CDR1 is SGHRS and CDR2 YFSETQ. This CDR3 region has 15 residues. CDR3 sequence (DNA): TGCGCCAGCAGCTTGGACGTAGCCAAGTACAATGAGCAGTTCTTC. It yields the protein CASSLDVAKYNEQFF.

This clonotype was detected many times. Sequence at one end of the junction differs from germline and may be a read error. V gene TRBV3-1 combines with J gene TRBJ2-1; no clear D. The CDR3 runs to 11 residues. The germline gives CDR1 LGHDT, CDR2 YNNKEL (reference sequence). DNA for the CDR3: TGTGCCAGCGGCCAGTACAATGAGCAGTTCTTC. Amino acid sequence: CASGQYNEQFF.

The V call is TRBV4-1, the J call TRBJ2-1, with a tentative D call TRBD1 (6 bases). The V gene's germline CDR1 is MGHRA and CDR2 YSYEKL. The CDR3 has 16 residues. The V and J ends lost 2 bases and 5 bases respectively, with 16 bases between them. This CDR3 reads CASSQRDIRQDNEQFF. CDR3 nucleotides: TGCGCCAGCAGCCAAAGGGATATAAGACAGGACAATGAGCAGTTCTTC.

This chain's CDR3 is CASSLPAAGFKGGELFF. The CDR3 coding sequence is TGTGCCAGCAGCCTCCCGGCGGCAGGGTTTAAAGGCGGGGAGCTGTTTTTT. The chain has TRBV3-1 and TRBJ2-2; D possibly corresponds to TRBD1 (5 bases). Trimming took off 4 bases at V and 7 bases at J, with 22 bases between the two ends. CDR1 is LGHDT and CDR2 is YNNKEL in the germline V gene (reference sequence). This CDR3 is 17 amino acids long.

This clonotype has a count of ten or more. CDR3 coding DNA: TGTGCCAGCAGCAGGAGCATCTCCTACAATGAGCAGTTCTTC. Protein product: CASSRSISYNEQFF. The gene calls are TRBV7-9 and TRBJ2-1; D remains unclear. The V end lost 5 bases, the J end lost 0 bases, and 8 bases lay between the germline ends. The CDR3 is made up of 14 amino acids. Germline V gives CDR1 SEHNR, CDR2 FQNEAQ (reference sequence).

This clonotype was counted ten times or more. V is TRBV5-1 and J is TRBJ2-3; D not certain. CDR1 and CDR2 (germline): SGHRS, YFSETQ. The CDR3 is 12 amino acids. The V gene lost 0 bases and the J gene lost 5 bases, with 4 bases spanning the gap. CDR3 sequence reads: CASSLDLDTQYF. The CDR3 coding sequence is TGCGCCAGCAGCTTGGATTTAGATACGCAGTATTTT.

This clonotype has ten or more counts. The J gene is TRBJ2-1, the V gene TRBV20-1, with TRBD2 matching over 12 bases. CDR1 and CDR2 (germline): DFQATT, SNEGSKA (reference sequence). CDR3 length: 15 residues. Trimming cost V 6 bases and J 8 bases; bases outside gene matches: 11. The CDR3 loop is CSAASSSGRADEQFF. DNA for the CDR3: TGCAGTGCCGCTTCTTCTAGCGGGAGGGCCGATGAGCAGTTCTTC.

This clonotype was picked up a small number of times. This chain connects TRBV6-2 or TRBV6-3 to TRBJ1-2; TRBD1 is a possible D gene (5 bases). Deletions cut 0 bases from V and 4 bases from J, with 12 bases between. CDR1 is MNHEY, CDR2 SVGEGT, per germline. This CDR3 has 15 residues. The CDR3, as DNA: TGTGCCAGCAGTTACTCGGGCAGGGAAGGCTATGGCTACACCTTC. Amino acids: CASSYSGREGYGYTF.

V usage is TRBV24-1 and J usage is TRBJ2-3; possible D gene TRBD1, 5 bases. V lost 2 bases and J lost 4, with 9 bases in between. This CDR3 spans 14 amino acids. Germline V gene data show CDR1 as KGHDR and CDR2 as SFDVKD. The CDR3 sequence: CATSDSSGPDTQYF. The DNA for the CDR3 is TGTGCCACCAGTGATTCGTCAGGGCCAGATACGCAGTATTTT.

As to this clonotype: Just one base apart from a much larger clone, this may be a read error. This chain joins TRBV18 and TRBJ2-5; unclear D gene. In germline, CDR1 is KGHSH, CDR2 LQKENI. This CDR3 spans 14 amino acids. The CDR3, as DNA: TGTGTCAGCTCACCTGGTACGCGAAGGGAGACCCAGTACTTC. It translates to CVSSPGTRRETQYF.

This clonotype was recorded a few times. The CDR3 region has the DNA TGTGCCAGCAGCTCCAAGACAGGAACTAACTATGGCTACACCTTC. It codes for CASSSKTGTNYGYTF. The rearrangement uses TRBV5-4 and TRBJ1-2; D may be TRBD1 (6 bases). CDR1 and CDR2 from the germline V gene are SGHNT and YYREEE (reference sequence). CDR3 length: 15 amino acids. V lost 3 bases and J 0 bases, leaving 12 bases between the germline ends.